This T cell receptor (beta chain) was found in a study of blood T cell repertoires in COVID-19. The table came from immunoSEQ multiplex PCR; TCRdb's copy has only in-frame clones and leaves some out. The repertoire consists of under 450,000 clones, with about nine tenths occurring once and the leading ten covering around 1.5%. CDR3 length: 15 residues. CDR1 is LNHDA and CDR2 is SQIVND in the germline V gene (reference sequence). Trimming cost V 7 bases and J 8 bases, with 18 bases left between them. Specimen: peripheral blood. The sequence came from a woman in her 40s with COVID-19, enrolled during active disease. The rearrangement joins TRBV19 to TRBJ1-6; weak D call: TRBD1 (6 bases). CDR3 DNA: TGTGCCAGTACCAAAGGGGACACTCATTATTCACCCCTCCACTTT. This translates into CASTKGDTHYSPLHF. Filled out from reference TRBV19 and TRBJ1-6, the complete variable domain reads DGGITQSPKYLFRKEGQNVTLSCEQNLNHDAMYWYRQDPGQGLRLIYYSQIVNDFQKGDIAEGYSVSREKKESFPLTVTSAQKNPTAFYLCASTKGDTHYSPLHFGNGTRLTVT.